The 28 T cell receptor beta chains listed next were all sequenced from one sample in a study of T cells in Graves' hyperthyroidism and ophthalmopathy. RNA transcripts gave rise to amplified TCR beta CDR3 regions. HTBI primers were used for first-round RT-PCR of the TCR CDR3. In TCRdb, the multiplex PCR reads were re-called with MiXCR into one record per CDR3 protein. This table holds under 700,000 distinct CDR3 sequences, just over 45% found once. Sequencing used peripheral blood or thyroid tissue (not recorded which). The receptors stem from a woman under 30 with Graves' hyperthyroidism.

This clonotype was seen more than once but under ten times. The CDR3 is CASSLRTETYSPLHF. The DNA for the CDR3 is TGTGCCAGCAGTCTCCGGACGGAGACTTATTCACCCCTCCACTTT. The chain recombines TRBV7-9 with TRBJ1-6, with D uncertain. Germline CDR1 reads SEHNR; CDR2 reads FQNEAQ (reference sequence). The CDR3 has 15 amino acids. Trimming stripped 6 bases from V and 8 bases from J, with 17 bases between.

The chain uses TRBV2 and TRBJ1-1; D possibly corresponds to TRBD1 (5 bases). Per germline, CDR1 SNHLY and CDR2 FYNNEI. This CDR3 is 12 amino acids long. Trimming cost V 6 bases and J 7 bases, with 12 bases left between them. CDR3 in amino acids: CASRETADEAFF. The CDR3 nucleotides are TGTGCCAGCAGGGAGACAGCGGATGAAGCTTTCTTT.

The chain joins TRBV20-1 to TRBJ1-2; D call uncertain. CDR3 length equals 17 residues. Germline loops: CDR1 DFQATT, CDR2 SNEGSKA (reference sequence). Between the trimmed V and J ends, which lost 5 bases and 2 bases, there was a span of 24 bases. CDR3 bases: TGCAGTGCTCGGCACGAGGCCCTCAAGCCGGACAACTATGGCTACACCTTC. Encoded protein: CSARHEALKPDNYGYTF.

CDR3 amino acids: CASSKVQSGELFF. In nucleotides, the CDR3 is TGTGCCAGCAGCAAGGTTCAGTCCGGGGAGCTGTTTTTT. The V gene is TRBV7-8, the J gene TRBJ2-2, with D unclear. CDR1 and CDR2 (germline): SGHVS, FQNEAQ. Between the trimmed V and J ends, which lost 5 bases and 6 bases, there was a span of 10 bases. The CDR3 is 13 residues long.

This clonotype was detected many times. The chain has TRBV7-9 and TRBJ2-5, with D tentatively TRBD1 or TRBD2 (5 bases each). This CDR3 contains 16 residues. V was shortened by 0 bases and J by 4 bases, with 15 bases between the two germline ends. Germline CDR1 is SEHNR and CDR2 is FQNEAQ (reference sequence). The CDR3 sequence: CASSLAFYEGRETQYF. In DNA, the CDR3 is TGTGCCAGCAGCTTAGCGTTTTATGAGGGGCGAGAGACCCAGTACTTC.

The chain joins TRBV10-3 to TRBJ2-5; no definite D call. The assigned J gene may be wrong: the sequence end matches TRBJ2-1 better. Germline-derived CDR1 and CDR2 are ENHRY and SYGVKD. The CDR3 sequence is 12 residues long. The CDR3 nucleotides are TGTGCCATCAGTGGGTCAGACAATGAGCAGTTCTTC. Protein: CAISGSDNEQFF.

This clonotype was recorded many times. The chain links TRBV24-1 to TRBJ1-4; D might be TRBD1 (6 bases). The V end lost 4 bases, the J end lost 11 bases, and 10 bases lay between the germline ends. The CDR3 spans 12 residues. CDR1 is KGHDR and CDR2 is SFDVKD in the germline V gene. CDR3 coding DNA: TGTGCCACCAGTGACAAAGACAGGAAACTGTTTTTT. As protein: CATSDKDRKLFF.

This clonotype has a handful of counts. The V gene is TRBV20-1, the J gene TRBJ2-7, with D possibly called TRBD1 or TRBD2 (7 bases each). CDR1 and CDR2 from the germline V gene are DFQATT and SNEGSKA (reference sequence). With 1 base removed from V and 0 bases from J, the gap between germline ends came to 16 bases. The CDR3 runs to 16 residues. CDR3 DNA: TGCAGTGCTAGAGCCCTCCAGGGGGGGAGCTCCTACGAGCAGTACTTC. Translation gives CSARALQGGSSYEQYF.

The chain employs TRBV29-1 and TRBJ2-7, with D perhaps matching TRBD1 (7 bases). There are 15 residues in the CDR3. Germline-derived CDR1 and CDR2 are SQVTM and ANQGSEA. V was trimmed by 5 bases and J by 2 bases, leaving 19 bases between them. Written as DNA, the CDR3 is TGCAGCGTTAGTGGTGGCGGGACAGCGCCCTACGAGCAGTACTTC. This codes for CSVSGGGTAPYEQYF.

The genes are TRBV7-9 and TRBJ1-1; D remains ambiguous. Deletions cut 0 bases from V and 5 bases from J, with 10 bases between. Germline V lookup: CDR1 SEHNR, CDR2 FQNEAQ (reference sequence). This CDR3 is built from 14 residues. The CDR3 DNA reads TGTGCCAGCAGCTTAGCGACCGGAGAAACTGAAGCTTTCTTT. This gives the protein CASSLATGETEAFF.

The genes are TRBV19 and TRBJ1-5; possibly TRBD1 for D (6 bases). V lost 4 bases and J lost 0, with 10 bases in between. This CDR3 is built from 15 residues. The germline V gene has CDR1 LNHDA and CDR2 SQIVND (reference sequence). This CDR3 reads CASSTGTNSNQPQHF. The CDR3 nucleotides are TGTGCCAGTAGTACTGGGACAAATAGCAATCAGCCCCAGCATTTT.

Regarding this clonotype: A read error may account for a junction end that differs from germline. V and J are TRBV24-1 and TRBJ2-5; D remains ambiguous. This CDR3 has 15 residues. Germline V gives CDR1 KGHDR, CDR2 SFDVKD. The CDR3 is CATSDLDTDQGTQYF. As DNA, the CDR3 is TGTGCCACTAGTGATTTAGACACGGACCAAGGGACCCAGTACTTC.

This clonotype was detected only a few times. The chain joins TRBV20-1 to TRBJ1-6; D gene unclear. Germline loops: CDR1 DFQATT, CDR2 SNEGSKA (reference sequence). The V end lost 6 bases, the J end lost 0 bases, and 9 bases lay between the germline ends. There are 14 residues in the CDR3. In nucleotides, the CDR3 is TGCAGTGCCGGTTCCGTCTCCTATAATTCACCCCTCCACTTT. Amino acid sequence: CSAGSVSYNSPLHF.

The sample holds a few counts of this clonotype. This rearrangement joins TRBV7-9 to TRBJ2-5; no clear D gene. Trimming shortened V by 5 bases and J by 5 bases, and 15 bases separated the two germline ends. CDR3 size: 14 residues. Germline CDR1 reads SEHNR; CDR2 reads FQNEAQ (reference sequence). The CDR3 DNA reads as TGTGCCAGCAGCCAAGTTCCGGGCTTGGAGACCCAGTACTTC. Translated: CASSQVPGLETQYF.

The chain recombines TRBV15 with TRBJ1-2; D gene uncertain. Trimming shortened V by 0 bases and J by 7 bases, and 12 bases separated the two germline ends. Germline values: CDR1 LNHNV, CDR2 YYDKDF (reference sequence). There are 14 residues in the CDR3. CDR3 loop: CATSRDRNWAGYTF. In DNA form, the CDR3 reads TGTGCCACCAGCAGAGATCGGAACTGGGCTGGCTACACCTTC.

V and J are TRBV11-2 and TRBJ2-7; 14 nucleotides align to TRBD2. CDR3 length equals 14 residues. The germline gives CDR1 SGHAT, CDR2 FQNNGV. V lost 5 bases and J lost 9; bases outside the gene matches: 6. In DNA, the CDR3 is TGTGCCAGCAGCACGGGACTAGCGGGAGAGGGGCAGTACTTC. It yields the protein CASSTGLAGEGQYF. Supplemented by reference TRBV11-2 and TRBJ2-7, the full variable domain reads EAGVAQSPRYKIIEKRQSVAFWCNPISGHATLYWYQQILGQGPKLLIQFQNNGVVDDSQLPKDRFSAERLKGVDSTLKIQPAKLEDSAVYLCASSTGLAGEGQYFGPGTRLTVT.

A remark on this clonotype: With a much larger clone just one base away, this may be a read error. The chain is built from TRBV29-1 and TRBJ2-5; no reliable D call. The CDR3 loop spans 11 amino acids. V was trimmed by 7 bases and J by 9 bases, leaving 15 bases between them. Germline CDR1 reads SQVTM; CDR2 reads ANQGSEA. CDR3 protein: CSARWDQAQYF. The DNA for the CDR3 is TGCAGCGCTCGATGGGATCAGGCCCAGTACTTC.

This chain links TRBV9 with TRBJ1-2; D call uncertain. The V gene's germline CDR1 is SGDLS and CDR2 YYNGEE. The germline V and J ends were trimmed by 3 bases and 0 bases, with 12 bases remaining between them. The CDR3 has 15 amino acids. The DNA for the CDR3 is TGTGCCAGCAGCGAGCGGACCGAAGCTAACTATGGCTACACCTTC. It encodes CASSERTEANYGYTF.

This clonotype was detected a few times. This chain connects TRBV29-1 to TRBJ2-5; D ambiguous. Germline V lookup: CDR1 SQVTM, CDR2 ANQGSEA. CDR3 length: 12 amino acids. Trimming cost V 4 bases and J 4 bases, with 10 bases left between them. CDR3 coding DNA: TGCAGCGTTGTTTCTACTGGAGAGACCCAGTACTTC. Translating it yields CSVVSTGETQYF.

As DNA, the CDR3 is TGCAGTGCCAAGCAGGGGGCTGGGACCCAGTACTTC. Translation: CSAKQGAGTQYF. The chain uses TRBV20-1 and TRBJ2-5, with 8 bases aligning to TRBD1. CDR1 is DFQATT and CDR2 is SNEGSKA in the germline V gene (reference sequence). This CDR3 is 12 amino acids long. V gave up 6 bases and J gave up 7 bases; unmatched junction bases: 7.

This clonotype was observed a handful of times. The CDR3 spells CASSFGTGVYGYTF. CDR3 DNA: TGTGCCAGCAGTTTTGGGACAGGGGTTTATGGCTACACCTTC. The chain is built from TRBV6-8 and TRBJ1-2; 10 nucleotides agree with TRBD1. Germline trimming cut 4 bases from V and 5 bases from J; bases unmatched to any gene: 4. The germline V gene encodes CDR1 MNHGY and CDR2 SAAAGT. This CDR3 has 14 residues.

V is TRBV25-1 and J is TRBJ1-2, with TRBD1 as a possible D gene (5 bases). The CDR3 loop spans 13 amino acids. The ends were cut back, 6 bases at V and 2 bases at J, with 10 bases in the middle. CDR1 MGHDK and CDR2 SYGVNS come from the germline V gene. The CDR3 here is CASSRRENYGYTF. CDR3 nucleotides: TGTGCCAGCAGCCGCAGGGAAAACTATGGCTACACCTTC.

This clonotype appeared many times. The chain combines TRBV15 with TRBJ1-2; D is uncertain. The CDR3 has 14 residues. Deletions cut 4 bases from V and 4 bases from J, with 13 bases between. In germline, CDR1 is LNHNV, CDR2 YYDKDF (reference sequence). The DNA for the CDR3 is TGTGCCACCAGCACCGCTGGTCAGACCTATGGCTACACCTTC. Translated, it gives CATSTAGQTYGYTF. Together with reference TRBV15 and TRBJ1-2, the CDR3 gives the full variable domain: DAMVIQNPRYQVTQFGKPVTLSCSQTLNHNVMYWYQQKSSQAPKLLFHYYDKDFNNEADTPDNFQSRRPNTSFCFLDIRSPGLGDTAMYLCATSTAGQTYGYTFGSGTRLTVV.

The CDR3 DNA reads as TGCAGTGCTAGAGCTCAAAGGAACACTGAAGCTTTCTTT. The encoded protein is CSARAQRNTEAFF. The gene calls are TRBV20-1 and TRBJ1-1; D ambiguous. Germline CDR1 and CDR2: DFQATT and SNEGSKA (reference sequence). V shed 1 base and J shed 1 base, with 7 bases lying between them. This CDR3 contains 13 residues.

The chain employs TRBV15 and TRBJ2-7; 12 bases are shared with TRBD2. This CDR3 has 16 amino acids. Trimming took 3 bases from V and 3 from J; bases not matched to a gene: 6. Germline V CDR1 and CDR2: LNHNV, YYDKDF (reference sequence). The CDR3 sequence: CATSSGGLAGYYEQYF. In DNA form, the CDR3 reads TGTGCCACCAGCAGCGGGGGACTAGCGGGTTACTACGAGCAGTACTTC.

This clonotype came up many times. The chain joins TRBV7-8 to TRBJ1-1; D might be TRBD1 (5 bases). This CDR3 comprises 14 residues. Germline CDR1 SGHVS, CDR2 FQNEAQ. V lost 3 bases and J 1 base, leaving 9 bases between the germline ends. CDR3 nucleotides: TGTGCCAGCAGCTTTGGGGCATGGAACACTGAAGCTTTCTTT. Translation: CASSFGAWNTEAFF.

This clonotype was found many times. This chain connects TRBV14 to TRBJ1-6, with D perhaps TRBD1 (5 bases). The CDR3 spans 13 residues. Germline CDR1 SGHDN, CDR2 FVKESK. V was pared by 2 bases and J by 8 bases, with 7 bases between. CDR3 loop: CASSQLGDSPLHF. The CDR3 DNA sequence: TGTGCCAGCAGCCAATTAGGGGATTCACCCCTCCACTTT.

This clonotype was detected ten times or more. The junction and the germline gene differ at one end; a read error may be behind it. The V call is TRBV5-1, the J call TRBJ1-5; 8 bases are a match to TRBD1. CDR3 length: 15 residues. Germline CDR1 is SGHRS and CDR2 is YFSETQ. This CDR3 is CASSLAGGSNQPQHF. CDR3 coding DNA: TGTGCCAGCAGCTTAGCAGGGGGCAGCAATCAGCCCCAGCATTTT.